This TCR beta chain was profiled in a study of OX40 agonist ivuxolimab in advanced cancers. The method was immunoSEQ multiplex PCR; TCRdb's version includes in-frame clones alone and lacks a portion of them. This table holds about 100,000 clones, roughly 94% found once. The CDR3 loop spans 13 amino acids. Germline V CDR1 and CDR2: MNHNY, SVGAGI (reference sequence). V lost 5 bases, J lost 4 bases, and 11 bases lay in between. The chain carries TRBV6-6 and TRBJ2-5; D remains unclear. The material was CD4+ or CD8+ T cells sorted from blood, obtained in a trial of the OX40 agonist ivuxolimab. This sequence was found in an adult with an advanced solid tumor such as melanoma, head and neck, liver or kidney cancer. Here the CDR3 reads CASSNTRLETQYF. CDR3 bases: TGTGCCAGCAGTAATACTCGACTAGAGACCCAGTACTTC.